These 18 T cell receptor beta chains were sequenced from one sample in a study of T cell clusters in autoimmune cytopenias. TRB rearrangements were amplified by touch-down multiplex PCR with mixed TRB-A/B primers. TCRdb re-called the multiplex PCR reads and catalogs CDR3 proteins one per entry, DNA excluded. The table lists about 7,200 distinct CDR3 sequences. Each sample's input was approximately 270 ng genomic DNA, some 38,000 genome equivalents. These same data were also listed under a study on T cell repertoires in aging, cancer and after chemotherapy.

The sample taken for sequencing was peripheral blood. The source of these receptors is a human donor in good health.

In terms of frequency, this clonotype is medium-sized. CDR3 amino acids: CATLRTSGARDTQYF. This chain links TRBV6-6 with TRBJ2-3; TCRdb's D call of TRBD2 is untestable without DNA. Germline values: CDR1 MNHNY, CDR2 SVGAGI (reference sequence). The CDR3 loop spans 15 amino acids.

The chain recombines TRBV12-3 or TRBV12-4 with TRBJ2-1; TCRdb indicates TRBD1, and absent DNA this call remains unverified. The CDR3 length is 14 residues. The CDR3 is CAAGAGDFYNEQFF.

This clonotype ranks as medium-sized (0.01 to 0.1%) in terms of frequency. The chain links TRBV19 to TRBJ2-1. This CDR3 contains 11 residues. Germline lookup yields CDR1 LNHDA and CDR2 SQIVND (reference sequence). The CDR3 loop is CASSIGFGQFF.

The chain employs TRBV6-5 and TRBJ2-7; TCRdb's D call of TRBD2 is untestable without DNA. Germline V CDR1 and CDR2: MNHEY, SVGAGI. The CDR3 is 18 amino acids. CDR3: CASSPGGWSGRALHEQYF.

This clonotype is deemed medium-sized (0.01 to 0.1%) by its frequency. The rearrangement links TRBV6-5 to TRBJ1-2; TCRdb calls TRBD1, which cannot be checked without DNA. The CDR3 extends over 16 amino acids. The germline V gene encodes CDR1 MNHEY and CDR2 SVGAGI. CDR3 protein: CASSYLPGQGNYGYTF.

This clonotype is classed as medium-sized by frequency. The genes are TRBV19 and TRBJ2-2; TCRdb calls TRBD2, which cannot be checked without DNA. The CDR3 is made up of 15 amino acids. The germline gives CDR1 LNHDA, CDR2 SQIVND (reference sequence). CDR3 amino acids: CASSLRGPTSGELFF.

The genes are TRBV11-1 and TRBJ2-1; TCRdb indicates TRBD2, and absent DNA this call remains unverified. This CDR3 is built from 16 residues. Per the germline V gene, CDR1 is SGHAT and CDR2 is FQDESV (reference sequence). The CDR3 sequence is CASRGLAGYPYNEQFF.

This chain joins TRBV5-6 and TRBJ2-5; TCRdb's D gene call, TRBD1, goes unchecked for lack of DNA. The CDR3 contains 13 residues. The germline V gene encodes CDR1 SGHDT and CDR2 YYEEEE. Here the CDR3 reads CASRGGTQETQYF. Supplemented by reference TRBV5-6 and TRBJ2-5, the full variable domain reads DAGVTQSPTHLIKTRGQQVTLRCSPKSGHDTVSWYQQALGQGPQFIFQYYEEEERQRGNFPDRFSGHQFPNYSSELNVNALLLGDSALYLCASRGGTQETQYFGPGTRLLVL.

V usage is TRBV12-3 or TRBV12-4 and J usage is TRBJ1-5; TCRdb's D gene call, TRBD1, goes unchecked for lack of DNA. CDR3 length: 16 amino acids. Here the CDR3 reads CASSVTGTRSGQPQHF.

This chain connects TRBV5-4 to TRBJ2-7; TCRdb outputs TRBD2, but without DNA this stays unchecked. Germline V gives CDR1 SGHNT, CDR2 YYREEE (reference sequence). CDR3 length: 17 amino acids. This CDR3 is CASSGRGGQGAYYEQYF.

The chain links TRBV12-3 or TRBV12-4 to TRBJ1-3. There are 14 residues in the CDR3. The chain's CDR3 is CASSSSRAGNTIYF.

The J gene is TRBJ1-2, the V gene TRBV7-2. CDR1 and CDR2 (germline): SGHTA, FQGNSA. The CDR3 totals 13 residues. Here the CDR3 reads CASSLEGRRGYTF. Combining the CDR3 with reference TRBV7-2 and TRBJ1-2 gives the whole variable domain GAGVSQSPSNKVTEKGKDVELRCDPISGHTALYWYRQSLGQGLEFLIYFQGNSAPDKSGLPSDRFSAERTGGSVSTLTIQRTQQEDSAVYLCASSLEGRRGYTFGSGTRLTVV.

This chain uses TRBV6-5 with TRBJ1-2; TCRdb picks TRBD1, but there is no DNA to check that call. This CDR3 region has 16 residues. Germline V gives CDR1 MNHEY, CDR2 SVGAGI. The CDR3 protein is CASSEASGGAPAGYTF.

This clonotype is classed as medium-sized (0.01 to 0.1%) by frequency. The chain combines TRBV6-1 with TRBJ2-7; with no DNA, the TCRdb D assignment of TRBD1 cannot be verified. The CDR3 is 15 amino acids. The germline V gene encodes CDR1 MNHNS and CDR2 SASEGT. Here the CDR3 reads CASSESWGSSYEQYF.

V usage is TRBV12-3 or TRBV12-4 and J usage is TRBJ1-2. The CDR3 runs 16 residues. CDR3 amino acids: CASSSSSYRPNYGYTF.

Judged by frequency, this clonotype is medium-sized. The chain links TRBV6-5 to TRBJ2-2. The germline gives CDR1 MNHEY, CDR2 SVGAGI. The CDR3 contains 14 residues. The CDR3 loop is CASSSQRNTGELFF.

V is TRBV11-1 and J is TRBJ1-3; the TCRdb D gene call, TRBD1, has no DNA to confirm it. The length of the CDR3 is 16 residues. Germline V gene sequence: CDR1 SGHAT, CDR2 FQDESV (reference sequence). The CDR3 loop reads CASSAGQGSSGNTIYF.

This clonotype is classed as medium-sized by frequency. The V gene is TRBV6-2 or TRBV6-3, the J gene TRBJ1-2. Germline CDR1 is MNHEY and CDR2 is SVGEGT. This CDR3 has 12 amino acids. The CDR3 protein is CASTSRRDGYTF.